Listed here are 17 T cell receptor beta chains from one sample, sequenced in a study of graft-versus-host responses after intestinal transplantation. Their specific antigens are unknown. TCRdb keeps only in-frame clones here, not all; method: immunoSEQ multiplex PCR. The sample includes 85,000 to 100,000 clones, 93% seen only once; the top ten take 1.5% to 2.5%. The sequenced sample was unstimulated CD8+ T cells sorted from spleen or lymph node cells, obtained before intestinal transplant. Every receptor here comes from a human donor who received an intestinal transplant.

This clone was seen only once. V is TRBV9 and J is TRBJ2-3, with a possible D match to TRBD2 (5 bases). V was shortened by 0 bases and J by 4 bases, with 15 bases between the two germline ends. Germline V CDR1 and CDR2: SGDLS, YYNGEE. This CDR3 has 16 residues. The CDR3 is CASSVEASLLPDTQYF. The DNA of the CDR3 is TGTGCCAGCAGCGTAGAGGCTAGCCTTCTCCCAGATACGCAGTATTTT.

This rearrangement joins TRBV7-6 to TRBJ1-1, with D possibly matching TRBD1 (5 bases). V was shortened by 5 bases and J by 2 bases, with 9 bases between the two germline ends. Germline CDR1 reads SGHVS; CDR2 reads FNYEAQ. The CDR3 runs to 13 residues. The DNA of the CDR3 is TGTGCCAGCAGCATCGACAGTAACACTGAAGCTTTCTTT. This translates into CASSIDSNTEAFF. The full variable domain, with the rest looked up from reference TRBV7-6 and TRBJ1-1, is GAGVSQSPRYKVTKRGQDVALRCDPISGHVSLYWYRQALGQGPEFLTYFNYEAQQDKSGLPNDRFSAERPEGSISTLTIQRTEQRDSAMYRCASSIDSNTEAFFGQGTRLTVV.

The V and J genes are TRBV2 and TRBJ2-5, with 13 bases aligning to TRBD2. Unmatched junction bases numbered 14, after V lost 7 bases and J lost 3 bases. This CDR3 is 18 amino acids long. CDR1 is SNHLY, CDR2 FYNNEI, per germline. In nucleotides, the CDR3 is TGTGCCAGCACTCCACAACCGGGACTAGCGGGGCGGAAAGAGACCCAGTACTTC. Translating it yields CASTPQPGLAGRKETQYF.

This clone showed up just once. The CDR3 spells CASSLTSGGSIEQFF. The CDR3 nucleotides are TGCGCCAGCAGCCTTACTAGCGGGGGGTCAATTGAGCAGTTCTTC. The chain couples TRBV4-1 to TRBJ2-1, with TRBD2 matching 12 bases. V shed 4 bases and J 9 bases; nucleotides not matched to a gene: 7. Germline V lookup: CDR1 MGHRA, CDR2 YSYEKL. This CDR3 spans 15 amino acids.

V is TRBV9 and J is TRBJ2-7; no clear D. This CDR3 is built from 13 residues. V lost 5 bases and J 6 bases, leaving 15 bases between the germline ends. Per germline, CDR1 SGDLS and CDR2 YYNGEE. CDR3 region: CASSPVNHGEQYF. In DNA, the CDR3 is TGTGCCAGCAGTCCGGTCAACCACGGCGAGCAGTACTTC.

The CDR3 DNA reads as TGCGCCAGCAGTGGGGGCCCGGAAGGTAGAAATGAGCAGTTCTTC. Its translation is CASSGGPEGRNEQFF. The chain links TRBV10-1 to TRBJ2-1; TRBD1 might be the D (5 bases). CDR3 length equals 15 residues. CDR1 and CDR2 from the germline V gene are WNHNN and SYGVQD (reference sequence). Between the trimmed V and J ends, which lost 4 bases and 7 bases, there was a span of 17 bases.

The chain combines TRBV7-9 with TRBJ2-7; 11 nucleotides align to TRBD2. V gave up 4 bases and J gave up 2 bases; unmatched junction bases: 1. This CDR3 spans 14 amino acids. Germline V CDR1 and CDR2: SEHNR, FQNEAQ (reference sequence). The CDR3 DNA is TGTGCCAGCAGCTCGGGACTAGCGGCCTACGAGCAGTACTTC. Translating gives CASSSGLAAYEQYF.

The gene calls are TRBV13 and TRBJ2-3; D is possibly TRBD1 (6 bases). Germline V lookup: CDR1 PRHDT, CDR2 FYEKMQ (reference sequence). The CDR3 is made up of 14 amino acids. V gave up 4 bases and J gave up 4 bases, with 12 bases separating them. For the CDR3, the DNA is TGTGCCAGCAGCTCACAGGGTTCTGCAGATACGCAGTATTTT. It yields the protein CASSSQGSADTQYF.

This sequence joins TRBV28 and TRBJ2-3, with 12 bases fitting TRBD1. V lost 6 bases, J lost 6 bases, and 7 bases stayed unmatched. From germline, CDR1 is MDHEN and CDR2 SYDVKM. The CDR3 loop spans 15 amino acids. The CDR3 region is CASSPGTGGSDTQYF. The DNA of the CDR3 is TGTGCCAGCAGCCCCGGGACAGGGGGCTCTGATACGCAGTATTTT.

J is TRBJ1-2 and V is TRBV6-6; TRBD1 agrees at 7 bases. The CDR3 sequence is 15 residues long. Germline loops: CDR1 MNHNY, CDR2 SVGAGI (reference sequence). V lost 6 bases, J lost 7 bases, and 14 bases stayed unmatched. CDR3 DNA sequence: TGTGCCAGCAGCAGAGAAATACAGGGGACGGGTGGCTACACCTTC. It codes for CASSREIQGTGGYTF.

This chain links TRBV19 with TRBJ2-2, with 8 bases lining up with TRBD1. CDR3 size: 14 residues. The V and J ends lost 6 bases and 4 bases, in that order; junction bases with no gene match: 4. Germline assignment: CDR1 LNHDA and CDR2 SQIVND (reference sequence). The CDR3 spells CASRSDRGTGELFF. The CDR3 region has the DNA TGTGCCAGTAGATCCGACAGGGGCACCGGGGAGCTGTTTTTT.

The chain is built from TRBV11-3 and TRBJ2-5; 8 bases line up with TRBD2. The DNA matches TRBJ2-7 better at its end, which makes the J call doubtful. Germline V gene data show CDR1 as SGHNT and CDR2 as YENEEA. CDR3 length equals 14 residues. The CDR3 region has the DNA TGTGCCAGCAGCTCAAATGGACTAGCAACCGAGCAGTACTTC. Its protein is CASSSNGLATEQYF.

The chain has TRBV30 and TRBJ1-5; 7 bases match TRBD1. Germline values: CDR1 GTSNPN, CDR2 SVGIG (reference sequence). V gave up 2 bases and J gave up 7 bases; unmatched junction bases: 8. CDR3 length: 14 residues. The CDR3 coding sequence is TGTGCCTGGAGTCAAACAGGGGTGTGGCAGCCCCAGCATTTT. This sequence encodes CAWSQTGVWQPQHF.

This clone was seen only a few times. DNA of the CDR3: TGTGCCAGCAGTGCCTCCCCCGCGGAAAAACTGTTTTTT. Protein sequence: CASSASPAEKLFF. V usage is TRBV6-6 and J usage is TRBJ1-4, with D hard to call. Trimming took off 5 bases at V and 8 bases at J, with 12 bases between the two ends. Germline assignment: CDR1 MNHNY and CDR2 SVGAGI (reference sequence). The CDR3 runs to 13 residues.

In its sample, this clone was seen a few times. The chain links TRBV21-1 to TRBJ1-1. TRBV21-1 has pseudogene status. This CDR3 spans 18 amino acids. CDR3 DNA sequence: TGTGCCAGCAACCAAAATTTATTCTTGGGGGGGATGAACACTGAAGCTTTCTTT. Translation: CASNQNLFLGGMNTEAFF.

The V gene is TRBV27, the J gene TRBJ1-3; possibly TRBD1 for D (5 bases). CDR3 length: 14 amino acids. Germline V gene data show CDR1 as MNHEY and CDR2 as SMNVEV (reference sequence). V lost 4 bases, J lost 6 bases, and 13 bases lay in between. The CDR3 is CASSSGGEANTIYF. In DNA form, the CDR3 reads TGTGCCAGCAGTTCCGGGGGAGAAGCAAACACCATATATTTT.

The rearrangement joins TRBV2 to TRBJ2-1, with unresolved D. The CDR3 loop spans 15 amino acids. Per germline, CDR1 SNHLY and CDR2 FYNNEI. V dropped 0 bases and J dropped 7 bases, with 13 bases sitting between them. The CDR3: CASSEALTTVNEQFF. In DNA, the CDR3 is TGTGCCAGCAGTGAAGCTCTCACAACAGTAAATGAGCAGTTCTTC. The variable domain in full, with the rest retrieved from reference TRBV2 and TRBJ2-1, is EPEVTQTPSHQVTQMGQEVILRCVPISNHLYFYWYRQILGQKVEFLVSFYNNEISEKSEIFDDQFSVERPDGSNFTLKIRSTKLEDSAMYFCASSEALTTVNEQFFGPGTRLTVL.